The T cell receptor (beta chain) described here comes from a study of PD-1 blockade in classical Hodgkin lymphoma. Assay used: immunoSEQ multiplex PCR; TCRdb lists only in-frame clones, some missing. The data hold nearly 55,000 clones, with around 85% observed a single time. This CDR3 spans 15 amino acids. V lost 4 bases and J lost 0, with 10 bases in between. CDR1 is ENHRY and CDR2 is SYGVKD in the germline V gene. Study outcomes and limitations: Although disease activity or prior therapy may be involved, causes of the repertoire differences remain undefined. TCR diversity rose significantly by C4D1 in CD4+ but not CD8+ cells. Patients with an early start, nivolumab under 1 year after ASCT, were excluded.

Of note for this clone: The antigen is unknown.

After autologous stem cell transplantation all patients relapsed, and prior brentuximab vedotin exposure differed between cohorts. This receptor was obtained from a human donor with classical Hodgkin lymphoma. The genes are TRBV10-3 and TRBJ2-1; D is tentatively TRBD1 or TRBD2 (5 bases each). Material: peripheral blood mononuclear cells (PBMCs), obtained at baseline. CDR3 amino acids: CAISAPGRSYNEQFF. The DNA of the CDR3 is TGTGCCATCAGTGCGCCGGGACGCTCCTACAATGAGCAGTTCTTC.